This T cell receptor (beta chain) was profiled in a study of molecular identifiers for immune sequencing clone quantification. This clonotype was recorded a few times. TCRdb analysed the PCR reads with MiXCR anew, one entry per CDR3 protein. This sample has some 590,000 distinct CDR3 sequences, with less than 30% found just once. The origin of this receptor is a human donor in good health. Some libraries in this study had Jurkat cell RNA spiked in. The sequenced sample was naive CD8+ T cells from blood, with Jurkat cell RNA spiked in. Subset: FACS-sorted CD8+CD4-CCR7+CD45RA+ naive T cells.

CDR3: CSAKTLGTGDQETQYF. CDR3 bases: TGCAGTGCCAAGACCCTGGGGACAGGGGACCAAGAGACCCAGTACTTC. This rearrangement joins TRBV20-1 to TRBJ2-5, with 10 bases aligning to TRBD1. After removal of 6 bases from V and 0 bases from J, the junction contained 10 bases not matched to a gene. The germline gives CDR1 DFQATT, CDR2 SNEGSKA (reference sequence). The CDR3 is 16 residues long.